This TCR beta chain emerged from a study of tumor and adjacent non-tumor tissue in lung cancer. Study-level background: Samples averaged approximately 3.9 million productive TCRbeta reads each.

A modified ARM-PCR protocol with three rounds of nested PCR amplified TCRbeta. TCRdb ran MiXCR on the multiplex PCR reads and lists one entry per CDR3 protein. The sample consists of 100,000 to 150,000 distinct CDR3 sequences, about 66% of them appearing once. This sample's RNA came from whole unsorted tissue. Donors were chemotherapy-naive, newly diagnosed lung cancer surgical patients in China, August–late 2014. For this clonotype: Its antigen is not identified. No conserved phenylalanine or tryptophan ends this CDR3, so it is likely a read error.

CDR1 and CDR2 from the germline V gene are MNHEY and SVGAGI. This CDR3 comprises 15 residues. Study-wide points: Tumor repertoires had a smaller top 100 clone share than normal lung. Tumor TCR diversity, when higher, was linked to shorter survival.

The receptor's source is a man younger than 40 with non-small cell lung cancer. The sample was lung tumor tissue. The V and J genes are TRBV6-5 and TRBJ2-1; D possibly uses TRBD1 or TRBD2 (6 bases each). In DNA form, the CDR3 reads TGTGCCAGCAGTTACTCGGGGGGCTCCTACCATGAGCAGTTCTTG. Its protein is CASSYSGGSYHEQFL.